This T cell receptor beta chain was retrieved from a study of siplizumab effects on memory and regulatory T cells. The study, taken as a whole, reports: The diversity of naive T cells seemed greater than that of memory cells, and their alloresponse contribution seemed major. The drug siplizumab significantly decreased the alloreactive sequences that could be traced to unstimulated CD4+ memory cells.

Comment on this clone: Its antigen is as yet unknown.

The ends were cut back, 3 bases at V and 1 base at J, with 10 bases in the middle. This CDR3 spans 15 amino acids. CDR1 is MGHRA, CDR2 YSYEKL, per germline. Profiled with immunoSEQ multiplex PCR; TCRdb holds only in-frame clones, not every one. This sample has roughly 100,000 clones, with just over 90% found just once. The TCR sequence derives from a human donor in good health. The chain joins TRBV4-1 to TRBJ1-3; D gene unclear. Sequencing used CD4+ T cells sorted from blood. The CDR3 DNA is TGCGCCAGCAGCCAGGTGGGGAGGTCTGGAAACACCATATATTTT. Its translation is CASSQVGRSGNTIYF.